The rows below give T cell receptor beta chains drawn from one sample of a study of human T cells and chemical hapten exposure. TCRdb called the RACE reads again in MiXCR, with one record for every CDR3 protein. The sample holds 250,000 to 300,000 distinct CDR3 sequences, over 7.5% seen once. Sequencing was performed on whole blood, taken in connection with sensitization to the hapten diphenylcyclopropenone (DPC). The receptors come from a man aged 18 to 29 with alopecia areata. Some clones in this sample may be carry-over from other donors' samples. Each CDR3 is given without its conserved first and last residue. The order of the fields is clone size, V gene, J gene, CDR3 protein. A clone size is listed for some rows: how often the clone was seen (once, few, many), or a class if it is expanded.

>few|TRBV11-2|TRBJ2-3
ASSLEGVNSDTQY
>many|TRBV9|TRBJ1-1
ASSVPVNTEAF
>few|TRBV4-3|TRBJ1-1
ASSQDRRGWRTEAF
>.|TRBV27|TRBJ2-2
ASSFVPVNTGELF
>.|TRBV5-1|TRBJ2-3
ASSLRGRIVTDTQY
>.|TRBV24-1|TRBJ1-5
ATSPFRPGQGERGFQPQH
>few|TRBV9|TRBJ1-1
ASSFGWGTEAF
>.|TRBV7-2|TRBJ1-3
ASSLVAVSGNTIY
>many|TRBV5-1|TRBJ2-3
ASSLSGTRADTQY
>.|TRBV6-6|TRBJ2-5
ASSISETGTQY
>many|TRBV5-1|TRBJ1-1
ASSSSRRGDTEAF
>many|TRBV5-1|TRBJ2-7
ASSLQVSSYEQY
>.|TRBV28|TRBJ1-1
ASREVRYTEAF
>.|TRBV6-2/TRBV6-3|TRBJ1-5
ASTRGVSNQPQH
>few|TRBV11-2|TRBJ2-1
ASSLWTAEQF